This T cell receptor (beta chain) was identified during a study of T cells in Graves' hyperthyroidism and ophthalmopathy. Germline CDR1 and CDR2: MGHDK and SYGVNS. V lost 3 bases and J lost 3, with 9 bases in between. The CDR3 covers 13 residues. Authors of the study amplified TCR beta CDR3 regions from RNA transcripts. First-round RT-PCR with HTBI primers amplified the TCR CDR3 region. TCRdb fed the multiplex PCR reads into MiXCR, producing one record per CDR3 protein. The sample lists about half a million distinct CDR3 sequences, roughly 25% occurring once. This clonotype was sampled from a woman in her twenties or thirties with Graves' ophthalmopathy. Material: blood. J is TRBJ2-7 and V is TRBV25-1; D perhaps matches TRBD1 (6 bases). The CDR3 DNA follows: TGTGCCAGCAGTGAGGACAGCTACTACGAGCAGTACTTC. Translating gives CASSEDSYYEQYF.